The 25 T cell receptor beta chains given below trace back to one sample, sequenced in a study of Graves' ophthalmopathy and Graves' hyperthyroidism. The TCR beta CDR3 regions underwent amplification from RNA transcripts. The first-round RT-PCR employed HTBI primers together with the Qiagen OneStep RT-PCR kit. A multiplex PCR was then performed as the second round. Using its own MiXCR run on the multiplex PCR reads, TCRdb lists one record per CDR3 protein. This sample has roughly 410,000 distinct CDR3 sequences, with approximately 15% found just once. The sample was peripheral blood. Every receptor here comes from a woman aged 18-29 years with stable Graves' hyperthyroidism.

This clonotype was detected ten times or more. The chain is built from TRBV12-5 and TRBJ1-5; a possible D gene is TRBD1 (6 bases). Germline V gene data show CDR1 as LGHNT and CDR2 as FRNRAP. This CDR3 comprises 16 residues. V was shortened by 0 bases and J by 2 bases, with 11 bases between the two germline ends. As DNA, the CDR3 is TGTGCTAGTGGTTTGGTACCAGGGGTACGCAATCAGCCCCAGCATTTT. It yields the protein CASGLVPGVRNQPQHF.

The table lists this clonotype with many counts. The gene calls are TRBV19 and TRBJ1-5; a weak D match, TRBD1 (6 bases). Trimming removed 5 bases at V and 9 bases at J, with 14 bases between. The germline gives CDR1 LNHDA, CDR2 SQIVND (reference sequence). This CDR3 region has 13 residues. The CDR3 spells CASSPGGGAPQHF. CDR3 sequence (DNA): TGTGCCAGTAGTCCCGGAGGGGGGGCGCCCCAGCATTTT. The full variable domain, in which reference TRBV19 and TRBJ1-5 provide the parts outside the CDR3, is DGGITQSPKYLFRKEGQNVTLSCEQNLNHDAMYWYRQDPGQGLRLIYYSQIVNDFQKGDIAEGYSVSREKKESFPLTVTSAQKNPTAFYLCASSPGGGAPQHFGDGTRLSIL.

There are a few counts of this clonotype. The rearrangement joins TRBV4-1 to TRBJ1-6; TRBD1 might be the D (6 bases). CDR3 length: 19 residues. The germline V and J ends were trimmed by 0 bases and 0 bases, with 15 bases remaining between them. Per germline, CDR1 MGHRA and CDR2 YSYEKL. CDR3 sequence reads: CASSQDWDTGSSYNSPLHF. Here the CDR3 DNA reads TGCGCCAGCAGCCAAGACTGGGATACAGGGAGCTCCTATAATTCACCCCTCCACTTT.

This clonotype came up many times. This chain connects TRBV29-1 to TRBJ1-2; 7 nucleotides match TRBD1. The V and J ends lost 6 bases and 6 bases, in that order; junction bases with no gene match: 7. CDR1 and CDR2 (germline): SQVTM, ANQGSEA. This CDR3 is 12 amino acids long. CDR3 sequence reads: CSVGEGADGYTF. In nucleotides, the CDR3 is TGCAGCGTCGGGGAGGGGGCTGATGGCTACACCTTC.

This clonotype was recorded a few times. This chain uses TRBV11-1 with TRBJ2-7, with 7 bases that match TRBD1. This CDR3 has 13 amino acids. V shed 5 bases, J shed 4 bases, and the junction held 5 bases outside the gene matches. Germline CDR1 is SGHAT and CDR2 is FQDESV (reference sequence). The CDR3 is CASSLRGQYEQYF. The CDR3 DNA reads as TGTGCCAGCAGCCTCAGGGGACAGTACGAGCAGTACTTC. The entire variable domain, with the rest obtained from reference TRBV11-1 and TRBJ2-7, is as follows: EAEVAQSPRYKITEKSQAVAFWCDPISGHATLYWYRQILGQGPELLVQFQDESVVDDSQLPKDRFSAERLKGVDSTLKIQPAELGDSAMYLCASSLRGQYEQYFGPGTRLTVT.

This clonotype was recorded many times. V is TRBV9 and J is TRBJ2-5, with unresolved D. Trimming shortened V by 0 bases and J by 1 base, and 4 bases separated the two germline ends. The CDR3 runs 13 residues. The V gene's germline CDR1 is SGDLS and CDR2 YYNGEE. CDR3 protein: CASSVGGQETQYF. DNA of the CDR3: TGTGCCAGCAGCGTAGGGGGCCAAGAGACCCAGTACTTC. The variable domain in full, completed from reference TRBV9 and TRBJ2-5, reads DSGVTQTPKHLITATGQRVTLRCSPRSGDLSVYWYQQSLDQGLQFLIQYYNGEERAKGNILERFSAQQFPDLHSELNLSSLELGDSALYFCASSVGGQETQYFGPGTRLLVL.

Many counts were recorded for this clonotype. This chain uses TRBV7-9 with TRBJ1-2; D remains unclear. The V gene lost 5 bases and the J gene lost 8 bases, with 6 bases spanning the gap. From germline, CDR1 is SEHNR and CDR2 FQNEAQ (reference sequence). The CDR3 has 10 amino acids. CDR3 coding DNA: TGTGCCAGCAGCCCGGAAGGCTACACCTTC. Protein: CASSPEGYTF.

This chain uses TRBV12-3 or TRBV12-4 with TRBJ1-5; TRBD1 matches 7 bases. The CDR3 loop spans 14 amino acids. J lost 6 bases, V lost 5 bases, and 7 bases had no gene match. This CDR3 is CASSDTGARQPQHF. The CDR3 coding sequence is TGTGCCAGCAGTGATACAGGGGCTCGTCAGCCCCAGCATTTT.

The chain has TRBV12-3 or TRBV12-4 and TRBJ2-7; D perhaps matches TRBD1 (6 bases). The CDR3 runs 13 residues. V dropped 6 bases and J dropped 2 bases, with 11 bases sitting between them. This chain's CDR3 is CASRKQGPYEQYF. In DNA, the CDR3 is TGTGCCAGCAGGAAACAGGGCCCCTACGAGCAGTACTTC.

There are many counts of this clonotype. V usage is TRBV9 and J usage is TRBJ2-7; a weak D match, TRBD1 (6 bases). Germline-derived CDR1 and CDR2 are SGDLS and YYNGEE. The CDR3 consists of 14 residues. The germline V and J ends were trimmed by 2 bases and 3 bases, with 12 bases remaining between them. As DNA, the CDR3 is TGTGCCAGCAGCGTCGGACAGAAGGGCTACGAGCAGTACTTC. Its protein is CASSVGQKGYEQYF.

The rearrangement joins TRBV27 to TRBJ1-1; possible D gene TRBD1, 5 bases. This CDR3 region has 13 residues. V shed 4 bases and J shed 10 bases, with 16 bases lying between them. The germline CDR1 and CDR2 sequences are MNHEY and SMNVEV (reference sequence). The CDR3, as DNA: TGTGCCAGCAGTTACCCAGGGTTTTCTGGAGCTTTCTTT. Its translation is CASSYPGFSGAFF.

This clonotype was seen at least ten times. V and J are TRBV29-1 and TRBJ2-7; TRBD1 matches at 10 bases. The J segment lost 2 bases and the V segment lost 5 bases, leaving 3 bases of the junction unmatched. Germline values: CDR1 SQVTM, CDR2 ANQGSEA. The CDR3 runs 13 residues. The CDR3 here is CSVSGQGTYEQYF. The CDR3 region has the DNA TGCAGCGTTTCGGGACAGGGGACCTACGAGCAGTACTTC.

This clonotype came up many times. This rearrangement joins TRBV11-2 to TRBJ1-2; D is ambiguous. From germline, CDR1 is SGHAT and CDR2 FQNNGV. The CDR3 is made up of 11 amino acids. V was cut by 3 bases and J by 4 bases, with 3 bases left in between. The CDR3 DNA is TGTGCCAGCAGCTTCTCCTATGGCTACACCTTC. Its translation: CASSFSYGYTF.

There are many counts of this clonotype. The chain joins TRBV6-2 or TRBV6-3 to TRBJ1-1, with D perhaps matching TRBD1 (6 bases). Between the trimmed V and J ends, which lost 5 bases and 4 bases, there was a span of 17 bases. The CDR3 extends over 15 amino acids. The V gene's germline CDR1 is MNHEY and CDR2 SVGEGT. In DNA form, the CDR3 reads TGTGCCAGCAGTAACAGGGTGGTGCGAGCCACTGAAGCTTTCTTT. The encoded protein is CASSNRVVRATEAFF.

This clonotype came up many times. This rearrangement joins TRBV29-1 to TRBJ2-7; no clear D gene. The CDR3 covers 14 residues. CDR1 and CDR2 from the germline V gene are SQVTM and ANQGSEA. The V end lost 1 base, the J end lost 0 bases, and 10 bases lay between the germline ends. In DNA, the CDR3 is TGCAGCGTTGAAGGATTAGAAGGCTCCTACGAGCAGTACTTC. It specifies CSVEGLEGSYEQYF.

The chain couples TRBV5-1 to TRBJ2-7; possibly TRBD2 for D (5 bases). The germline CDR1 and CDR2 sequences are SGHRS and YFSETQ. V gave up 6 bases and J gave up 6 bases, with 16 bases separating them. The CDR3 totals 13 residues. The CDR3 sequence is CASNPGGRPEQYF. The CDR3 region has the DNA TGCGCCAGCAACCCTGGAGGCAGGCCCGAGCAGTACTTC.

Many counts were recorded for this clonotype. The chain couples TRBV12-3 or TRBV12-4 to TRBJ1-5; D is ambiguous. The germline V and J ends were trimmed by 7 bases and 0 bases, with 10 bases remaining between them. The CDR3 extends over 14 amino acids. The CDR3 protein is CASTTVFSNQPQHF. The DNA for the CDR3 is TGTGCCAGCACAACAGTTTTTAGCAATCAGCCCCAGCATTTT.

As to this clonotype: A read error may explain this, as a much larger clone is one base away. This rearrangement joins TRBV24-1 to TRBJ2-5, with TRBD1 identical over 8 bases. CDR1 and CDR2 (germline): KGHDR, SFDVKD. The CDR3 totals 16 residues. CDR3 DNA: TGTGCCATCAGTGATGCGGCAGGGGGCACAACGGAGACCCAGTACTTC. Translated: CAISDAAGGTTETQYF.

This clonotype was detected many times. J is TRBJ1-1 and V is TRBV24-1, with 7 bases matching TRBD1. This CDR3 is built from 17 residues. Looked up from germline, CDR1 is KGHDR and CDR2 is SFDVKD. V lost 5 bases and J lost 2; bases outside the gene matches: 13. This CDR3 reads CATSGKGAFGDNTEAFF. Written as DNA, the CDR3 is TGTGCCACCAGTGGTAAGGGGGCGTTTGGCGATAACACTGAAGCTTTCTTT.

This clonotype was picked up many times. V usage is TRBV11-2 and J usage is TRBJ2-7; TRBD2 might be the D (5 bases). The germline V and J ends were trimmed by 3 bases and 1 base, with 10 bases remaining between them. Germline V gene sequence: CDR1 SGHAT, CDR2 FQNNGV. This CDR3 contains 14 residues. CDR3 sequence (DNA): TGTGCCAGCAGCTTTGCGGGTTCTTCCTACGAGCAGTACTTC. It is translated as CASSFAGSSYEQYF.

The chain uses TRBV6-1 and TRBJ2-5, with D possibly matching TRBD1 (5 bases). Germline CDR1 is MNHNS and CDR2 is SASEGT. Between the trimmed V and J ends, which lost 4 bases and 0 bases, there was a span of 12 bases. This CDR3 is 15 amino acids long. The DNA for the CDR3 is TGTGCCAGCAGTGGGGGCAGAGAAAACCAAGAGACCCAGTACTTC. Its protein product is CASSGGRENQETQYF.

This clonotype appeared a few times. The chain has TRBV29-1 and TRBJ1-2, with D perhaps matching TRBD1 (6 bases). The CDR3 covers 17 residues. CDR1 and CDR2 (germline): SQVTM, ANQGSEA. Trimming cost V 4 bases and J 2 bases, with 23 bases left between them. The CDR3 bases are TGCAGCGTTGCCCCCCGGGACACAAAATATTCAAACTATGGCTACACCTTC. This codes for CSVAPRDTKYSNYGYTF.

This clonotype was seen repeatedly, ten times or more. The CDR3 reads CAGMVNYGYTF. The CDR3 DNA reads as TGTGCCGGCATGGTTAACTATGGCTACACCTTC. The chain combines TRBV12-3 or TRBV12-4 with TRBJ1-2, with D unclear. This CDR3 spans 11 amino acids. The ends were cut back, 11 bases at V and 1 base at J, with 8 bases in the middle.

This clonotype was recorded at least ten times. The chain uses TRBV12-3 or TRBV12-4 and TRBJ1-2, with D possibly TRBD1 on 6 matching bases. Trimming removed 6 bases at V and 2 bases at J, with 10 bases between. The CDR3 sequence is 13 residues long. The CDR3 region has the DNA TGTGCCAGCAGAAGTGACAGGAACTATGGCTACACCTTC. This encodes CASRSDRNYGYTF.

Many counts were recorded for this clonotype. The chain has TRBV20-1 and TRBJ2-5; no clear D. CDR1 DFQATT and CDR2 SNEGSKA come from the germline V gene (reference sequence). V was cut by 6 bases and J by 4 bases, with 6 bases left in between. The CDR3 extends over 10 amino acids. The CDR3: CSANSETQYF. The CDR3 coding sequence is TGCAGTGCAAATTCAGAGACCCAGTACTTC.